The clone carrying this TCR beta chain was seen a few times. Its specificity is not known. A single base separates this from a much larger clone, so it may be a read error. Trimming removed 3 bases at V and 9 bases at J, with 18 bases between. The CDR3 is made up of 14 amino acids. Germline CDR1 reads WSHSY; CDR2 reads SAAADI. The time point is: newly diagnosed GD, antithyroid drugs for less than 3 months. Extracted RNA from PBMCs served as the source of the TCR library. Patients with Graves' disease were diagnosed by American Thyroid Association guidelines. Each patient gave roughly 9.2 milliliters of EDTA-anticoagulated peripheral blood. The data stem from a study of regulatory T cells in long-lasting Graves disease. Overall study results and limits: Newly diagnosed disease favored TRBV20-1 and TRBJ2-1 over persistent disease. Not thyroid tissue but only peripheral blood was studied.

Arm-PCR of CDR3 regions and iRepertoire HTBI primers were the basis on which TCR beta libraries were built. TCRdb itself ran the multiplex PCR reads through MiXCR, one entry per CDR3 protein. The table includes roughly 560,000 distinct CDR3 sequences, around 12% detected once. In addition, the sample was reused for a study of T cells in Graves' hyperthyroidism and ophthalmopathy.

The sequence came from a woman aged 25 to 45 with Graves disease. This sample comprised peripheral blood mononuclear cells (PBMCs), obtained at new diagnosis, from a patient treated with antithyroid drugs. The chain couples TRBV10-2 to TRBJ2-7, with D perhaps TRBD2 (5 bases). The CDR3 sequence is CASSDRRVMDGQYF. CDR3 in DNA: TGCGCCAGCAGTGATCGGCGGGTGATGGACGGGCAGTACTTC.